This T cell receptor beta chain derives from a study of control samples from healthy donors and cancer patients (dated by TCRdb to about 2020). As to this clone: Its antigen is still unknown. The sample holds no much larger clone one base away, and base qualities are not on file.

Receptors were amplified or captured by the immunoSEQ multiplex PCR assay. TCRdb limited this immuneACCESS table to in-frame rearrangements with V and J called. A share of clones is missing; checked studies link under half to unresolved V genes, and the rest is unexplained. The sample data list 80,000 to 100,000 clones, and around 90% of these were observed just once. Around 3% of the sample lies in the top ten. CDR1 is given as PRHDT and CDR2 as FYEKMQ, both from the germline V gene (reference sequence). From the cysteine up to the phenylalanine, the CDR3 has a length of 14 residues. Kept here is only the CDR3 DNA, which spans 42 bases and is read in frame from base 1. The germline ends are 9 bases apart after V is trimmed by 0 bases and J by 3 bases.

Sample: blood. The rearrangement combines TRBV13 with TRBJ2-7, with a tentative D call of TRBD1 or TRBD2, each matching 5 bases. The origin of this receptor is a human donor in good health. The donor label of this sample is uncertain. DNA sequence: TGTGCCAGCAGCTTAGGGGGACCTTACTACGAGCAGTACTTC. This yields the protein CASSLGGPYYEQYF.